The next 27 T cell receptor beta chains were all read from a single sample in a study of blood T cells in healthy people across ages. A second 7 to 11 cycle PCR used barcoded and J-beta primers. A single record per CDR3 protein comes from TCRdb applying MiXCR to the 5' RACE reads. The table includes under 1,000,000 distinct CDR3 sequences, more than 35% detected once. Specimen: blood. These TCRs come from an elderly man in good health.

For this clonotype: Possible read error: a much larger clone is one base away. The rearrangement joins TRBV10-3 to TRBJ2-1, with a possible D match to TRBD1 (5 bases). Per the germline V gene, CDR1 is ENHRY and CDR2 is SYGVKD. CDR3 length: 14 residues. Trimming removed 0 bases at V and 10 bases at J, with 13 bases between. In DNA, the CDR3 is TGTGCCATCAGTGAGTCGATCACGACAGCCGAGCAGTTCTTC. Translating gives CAISESITTAEQFF.

This clonotype came up a few times. The chain is built from TRBV20-1 and TRBJ2-5; 8 bases line up with TRBD1. The J call may be faulty, since TRBJ2-7 better matches the DNA end. The CDR3 covers 13 residues. In germline, CDR1 is DFQATT, CDR2 SNEGSKA (reference sequence). The DNA of the CDR3 is TGCAGTGCCCTAGGACAGGGACACTACGAGCAGTACTTC. This codes for CSALGQGHYEQYF.

V is TRBV5-1 and J is TRBJ1-1; D is ambiguous. Germline assignment: CDR1 SGHRS and CDR2 YFSETQ. V shed 4 bases and J shed 4 bases, with 11 bases lying between them. The CDR3 runs to 13 residues. The CDR3, as DNA: TGCGCCAGCAGCGCTGCGCCGGGCACTGAAGCTTTCTTT. Translated: CASSAAPGTEAFF.

The chain couples TRBV12-3 or TRBV12-4 to TRBJ2-5; D may be TRBD1 (6 bases). This CDR3 is built from 15 residues. Trimming shortened V by 6 bases and J by 11 bases, and 25 bases separated the two germline ends. The CDR3 here is CASSSDSVSYNEQYF. The CDR3 DNA reads as TGTGCCAGCAGCTCGGACAGTGTCTCCTACAATGAGCAGTACTTC.

This chain links TRBV25-1 with TRBJ2-7, with TRBD2 matching over 10 bases. Germline CDR1 reads MGHDK; CDR2 reads SYGVNS. This CDR3 has 17 residues. With V trimmed by 7 bases and J by 2 bases, 14 bases remained unmatched. CDR3 in amino acids: CASNPRTSGLPAYEQYF. The DNA for the CDR3 is TGTGCCAGCAACCCTCGGACTAGCGGTCTCCCCGCCTACGAGCAGTACTTC.

Concerning this clonotype: One end of the junction fails to match germline, which may point to a read error. The chain carries TRBV11-1 and TRBJ2-6; 8 bases are shared with TRBD1. The germline V gene has CDR1 SGHAT and CDR2 FQDESV (reference sequence). This CDR3 has 21 amino acids. The CDR3 DNA reads as TGTGCCAGCAGCGACACCGGATCGAGGGACAGGAGCTCTCTTGGGACCAACGTCCTGACTTTC. Translation gives CASSDTGSRDRSSLGTNVLTF.

This chain joins TRBV12-3 or TRBV12-4 and TRBJ2-5; D uncertain. The V gene lost 7 bases and the J gene lost 2 bases, with 11 bases spanning the gap. This CDR3 has 13 amino acids. The chain's CDR3 is CASTQSAQETQYF. For the CDR3, the DNA is TGTGCCAGCACCCAATCGGCACAAGAGACCCAGTACTTC.

To note about this clonotype: Its ends do not fully match the called genes, so a read error is possible. In DNA, the CDR3 is TGTGCCAGCAGTTACCCAGGAACCTACCAGGAGACCCAGTACTTC. This encodes CASSYPGTYQETQYF. The chain carries TRBV12-3 or TRBV12-4 and TRBJ2-5; D uncertain. CDR3 length: 15 amino acids.

The chain joins TRBV5-1 to TRBJ1-2; D perhaps matches TRBD1 (5 bases). The CDR3 has 13 residues. Trimming shortened V by 5 bases and J by 8 bases, and 16 bases separated the two germline ends. Germline CDR1 reads SGHRS; CDR2 reads YFSETQ. As DNA, the CDR3 is TGCGCCAGCAGTAGGGGAGTCGTTGGGGGCTACACCTTC. Its translation is CASSRGVVGGYTF.

This clonotype was observed a few times. The CDR3 nucleotides are TGTGCCAGCAGCTTACTACAGGTCAATAACAACGAGCAGTACTTC. Its protein product is CASSLLQVNNNEQYF. The chain couples TRBV7-9 to TRBJ2-7; D is possibly TRBD1 (5 bases). V lost 2 bases and J 5 bases, leaving 16 bases between the germline ends. The CDR3 consists of 15 residues. The germline V gene encodes CDR1 SEHNR and CDR2 FQNEAQ (reference sequence).

The gene calls are TRBV6-4 and TRBJ1-5; D is perhaps TRBD1 (6 bases). Germline CDR1 and CDR2: MRHNA and SNTAGT. Deletions cut 6 bases from V and 6 bases from J, with 15 bases between. CDR3 length: 14 residues. CDR3 sequence reads: CASSGTLGGQPQHF. In DNA, the CDR3 is TGTGCCAGCAGCGGGACTCTAGGGGGTCAGCCCCAGCATTTT.

V gene TRBV28 combines with J gene TRBJ2-3, with unresolved D. CDR3 length: 12 amino acids. Germline assignment: CDR1 MDHEN and CDR2 SYDVKM. Deletions cut 8 bases from V and 4 bases from J, with 10 bases between. The CDR3 sequence: CASLASPDTQYF. The CDR3 DNA reads as TGTGCCAGCTTGGCTTCTCCAGATACGCAGTATTTT.

The gene calls are TRBV15 and TRBJ2-7; D remains unclear. Trimming took 5 bases from V and 4 from J, leaving 15 bases between them. Germline CDR1 and CDR2: LNHNV and YYDKDF (reference sequence). The CDR3 has 14 residues. In DNA form, the CDR3 reads TGTGCCACCAGCCTCATCACAAATCCATACGAGCAGTACTTC. As protein: CATSLITNPYEQYF.

This clonotype was seen more than once but under ten times. This chain links TRBV7-2 with TRBJ2-3; TRBD1 is a possible D gene (6 bases). The CDR3 is 14 residues long. Deletions cut 3 bases from V and 2 bases from J, with 9 bases between. Germline V gene lookup returns CDR1 SGHTA and CDR2 FQGNSA. CDR3 nucleotide sequence: TGTGCCAGCAGCTTGTGGACAGACACAGATACGCAGTATTTT. Encoded protein: CASSLWTDTDTQYF. The entire variable domain, with the rest obtained from reference TRBV7-2 and TRBJ2-3, is as follows: GAGVSQSPSNKVTEKGKDVELRCDPISGHTALYWYRQSLGQGLEFLIYFQGNSAPDKSGLPSDRFSAERTGGSVSTLTIQRTQQEDSAVYLCASSLWTDTDTQYFGPGTRLTVL.

The V gene is TRBV7-2, the J gene TRBJ1-6; TRBD1 aligns across 7 bases. J lost 5 bases, V lost 3 bases, and 10 bases had no gene match. Per germline, CDR1 SGHTA and CDR2 FQGNSA. CDR3 length: 17 amino acids. The CDR3 coding sequence is TGTACCAGCAGCTTGAGGTGGGGGACAGCCAATAATTCACCCCTCCACTTT. Translated: CTSSLRWGTANNSPLHF.

The gene calls are TRBV9 and TRBJ2-7; D uncertain. The germline CDR1 and CDR2 sequences are SGDLS and YYNGEE. The CDR3 consists of 15 residues. V lost 0 bases to trimming and J lost 3 bases, with 13 bases between them. Here the CDR3 reads CASSVEDGRYYEQYF. CDR3 in DNA: TGTGCCAGCAGCGTAGAGGATGGACGGTACTACGAGCAGTACTTC.

The genes are TRBV27 and TRBJ1-2; D perhaps matches TRBD1 (5 bases). CDR1 and CDR2 from the germline V gene are MNHEY and SMNVEV (reference sequence). The V and J ends lost 6 bases and 6 bases respectively, with 14 bases between them. This CDR3 is 13 amino acids long. CDR3 nucleotide sequence: TGTGCCAGCAGCTGGGACGGATACAATGGCTACACCTTC. It yields the protein CASSWDGYNGYTF.

This clonotype has a handful of counts. V usage is TRBV29-1 and J usage is TRBJ2-1; 9 bases map to TRBD1. CDR1 and CDR2 (germline): SQVTM, ANQGSEA. The V gene end was trimmed by 1 base and the J gene end by 5 bases; junction bases not matched to a gene: 9. This CDR3 spans 16 amino acids. The DNA of the CDR3 is TGCAGCGTTGAAGCCTCCGGGACAGGGAGGGACAATGAGCAGTTCTTC. It translates to CSVEASGTGRDNEQFF.

As concerns this clonotype: A much more abundant neighbour one base away suggests this may be a read error. CDR3 loop: CASSPTTATEAFF. The CDR3, as DNA: TGTGCCAGCTCACCTACGACGGCGACTGAAGCTTTCTTT. The chain has TRBV18 and TRBJ1-1, with D hard to call. The ends were cut back, 3 bases at V and 5 bases at J, with 10 bases in the middle. Germline-derived CDR1 and CDR2 are KGHSH and LQKENI. This CDR3 comprises 13 residues.

DNA for the CDR3: TGTGCCAGCAGTGAATGGGTGAGGCGGGAGGGAGCCAAAAACATTCAGTACTTC. This encodes CASSEWVRREGAKNIQYF. The chain couples TRBV6-1 to TRBJ2-4, with 9 bases lining up with TRBD2. Germline assignment: CDR1 MNHNS and CDR2 SASEGT. Germline trimming cut 2 bases from V and 0 bases from J; bases unmatched to any gene: 8. The CDR3 runs 18 residues.

The chain carries TRBV10-3 and TRBJ1-3; a possible D gene is TRBD1 (5 bases). The V end was cut by 10 bases, the J end by 2 bases, with 9 bases between. The germline gives CDR1 ENHRY, CDR2 SYGVKD. The CDR3 totals 12 residues. The CDR3 DNA is TGTGCCACCAGGGAGGCTGGAAACACCATATATTTT. As protein: CATREAGNTIYF.

The J gene is TRBJ2-2, the V gene TRBV3-1; D is perhaps TRBD2 (5 bases). V was clipped by 2 bases and J by 7 bases, with 14 bases between them. The CDR3 extends over 15 amino acids. CDR1 and CDR2 from the germline V gene are LGHDT and YNNKEL (reference sequence). CDR3 region: CASSQPKFTSGELFF. CDR3 coding DNA: TGTGCCAGCAGCCAACCGAAGTTTACTAGCGGGGAGCTGTTTTTT.

With respect to this clonotype: A junction boundary mismatches the germline segment, possibly from a read error. This chain uses TRBV12-3 or TRBV12-4 with TRBJ2-3; D unresolved. This CDR3 comprises 14 residues. The CDR3, as DNA: TGTGCCAGCAGTTTAATAGCCAGCACAAATACGCAGTATTTT. This gives the protein CASSLIASTNTQYF.

This clonotype was observed a few times. The rearrangement joins TRBV25-1 to TRBJ2-7; TRBD2 matches at 15 bases. CDR1 and CDR2 (germline): MGHDK, SYGVNS. CDR3 length: 15 amino acids. With 6 bases clipped from V and 2 bases from J, the junction kept 2 bases outside the gene matches. CDR3 nucleotide sequence: TGTGCCAGCAGAGGACTAGCGGGAGGGACCTACGAGCAGTACTTC. Residues: CASRGLAGGTYEQYF.

The chain links TRBV20-1 to TRBJ2-1, with D possibly matching TRBD2 (5 bases). V lost 6 bases, J lost 4 bases, and 16 bases lay in between. Per germline, CDR1 DFQATT and CDR2 SNEGSKA (reference sequence). The length of the CDR3 is 14 residues. CDR3 amino acids: CSANSRLAYNEQFF. The CDR3 DNA reads TGCAGTGCCAATTCCCGGCTAGCTTACAATGAGCAGTTCTTC.

Comment on this clonotype: Sequence at one end of the junction differs from germline and may be a read error. The J gene is TRBJ2-6, the V gene TRBV12-3 or TRBV12-4; D is undetermined. The CDR3 sequence is 15 residues long. DNA of the CDR3: TGTGCCTGCAGTCCGGGCGTTTCTGGGGCCAACGTCCTGACTTTC. Encoded protein: CACSPGVSGANVLTF.

The chain links TRBV20-1 to TRBJ2-5, with 8 bases matching TRBD2. The germline CDR1 and CDR2 sequences are DFQATT and SNEGSKA (reference sequence). J lost 11 bases, V lost 6 bases, and 17 bases had no gene match. This CDR3 is 14 amino acids long. The CDR3 protein is CSAAPREAYNEQYF. The CDR3 DNA reads as TGCAGTGCCGCACCGCGGGAGGCGTACAATGAGCAGTACTTC.